This T cell receptor (beta chain) was profiled in a study of blood T cell repertoires in COVID-19. V lost 0 bases, J lost 0 bases, and 8 bases stayed unmatched. Germline V gene lookup returns CDR1 SQVTM and CDR2 ANQGSEA. The CDR3 extends over 17 amino acids. Each recovered donor of Cohort 3 presented with two negative PCRs, clearance, or symptom resolution. Sequencing used immunoSEQ multiplex PCR; TCRdb keeps in-frame clones, though not all of them. Of some 330,000 clones in the sample, around 86% were seen once. The chain combines TRBV29-1 with TRBJ2-1; 7 bases agree with TRBD1. Sequencing was performed on PBMCs or T cells enriched from blood (not recorded which). The source of this sequence is a man aged 30-40 years who had recovered from COVID-19. The CDR3 bases are TGCAGCGTTGAAGACCACGGACAGGCAAGCTCCTACAATGAGCAGTTCTTC. Translating gives CSVEDHGQASSYNEQFF.